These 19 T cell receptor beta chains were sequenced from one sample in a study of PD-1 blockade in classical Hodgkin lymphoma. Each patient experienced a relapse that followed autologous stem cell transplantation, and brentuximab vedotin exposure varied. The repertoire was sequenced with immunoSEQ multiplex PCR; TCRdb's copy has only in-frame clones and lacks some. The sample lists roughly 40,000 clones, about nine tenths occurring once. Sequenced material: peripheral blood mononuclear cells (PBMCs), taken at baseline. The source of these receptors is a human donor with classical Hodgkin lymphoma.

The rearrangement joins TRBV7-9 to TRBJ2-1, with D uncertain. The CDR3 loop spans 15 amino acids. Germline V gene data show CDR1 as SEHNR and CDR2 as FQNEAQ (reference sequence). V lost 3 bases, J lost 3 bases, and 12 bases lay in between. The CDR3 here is CASSFRRGIYNEQFF. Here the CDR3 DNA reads TGTGCCAGCAGCTTTCGCAGAGGTATCTACAATGAGCAGTTCTTC. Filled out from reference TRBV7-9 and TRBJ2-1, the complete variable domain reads DTGVSQNPRHKITKRGQNVTFRCDPISEHNRLYWYRQTLGQGPEFLTYFQNEAQLEKSRLLSDRFSAERPKGSFSTLEIQRTEQGDSAMYLCASSFRRGIYNEQFFGPGTRLTVL.

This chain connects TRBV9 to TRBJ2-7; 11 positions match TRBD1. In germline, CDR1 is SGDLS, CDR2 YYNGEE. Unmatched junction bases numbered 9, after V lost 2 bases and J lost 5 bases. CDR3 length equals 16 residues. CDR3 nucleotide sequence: TGTGCCAGCAGCGTTCTAGGGACAGGGGGAGGGAACGAGCAGTACTTC. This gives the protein CASSVLGTGGGNEQYF.

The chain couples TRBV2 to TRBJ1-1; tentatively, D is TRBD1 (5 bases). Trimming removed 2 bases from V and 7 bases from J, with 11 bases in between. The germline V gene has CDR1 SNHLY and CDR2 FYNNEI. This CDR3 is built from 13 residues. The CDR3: CASSELGLGEAFF. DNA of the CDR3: TGTGCCAGCAGTGAATTGGGGCTCGGTGAAGCTTTCTTT. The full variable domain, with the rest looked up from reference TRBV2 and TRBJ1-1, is EPEVTQTPSHQVTQMGQEVILRCVPISNHLYFYWYRQILGQKVEFLVSFYNNEISEKSEIFDDQFSVERPDGSNFTLKIRSTKLEDSAMYFCASSELGLGEAFFGQGTRLTVV.

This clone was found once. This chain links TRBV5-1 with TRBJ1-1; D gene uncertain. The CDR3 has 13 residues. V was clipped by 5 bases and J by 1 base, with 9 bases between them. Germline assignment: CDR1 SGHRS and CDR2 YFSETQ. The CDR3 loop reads CASSPDGNTEAFF. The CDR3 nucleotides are TGCGCCAGCAGTCCCGACGGGAACACTGAAGCTTTCTTT.

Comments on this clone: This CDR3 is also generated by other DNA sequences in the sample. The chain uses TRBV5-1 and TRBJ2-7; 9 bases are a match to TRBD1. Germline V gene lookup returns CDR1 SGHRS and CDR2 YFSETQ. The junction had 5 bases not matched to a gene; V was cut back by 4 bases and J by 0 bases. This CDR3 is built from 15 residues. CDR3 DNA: TGCGCCAGCAGCGGAAGACAGGGGGGCTCCTACGAGCAGTACTTC. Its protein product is CASSGRQGGSYEQYF.

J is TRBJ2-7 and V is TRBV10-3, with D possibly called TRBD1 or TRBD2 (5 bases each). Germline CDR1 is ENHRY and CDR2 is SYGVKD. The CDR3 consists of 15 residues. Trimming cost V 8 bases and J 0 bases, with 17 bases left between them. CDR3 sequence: CAISESSGSSYEQYF. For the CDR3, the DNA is TGTGCCATCTCTGAAAGCTCAGGGAGCTCCTACGAGCAGTACTTC.

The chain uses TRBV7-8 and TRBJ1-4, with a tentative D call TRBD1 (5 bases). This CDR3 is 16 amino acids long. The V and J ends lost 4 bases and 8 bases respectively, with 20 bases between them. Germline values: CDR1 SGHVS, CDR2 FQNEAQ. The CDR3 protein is CASSYNRAGMGEKLFF. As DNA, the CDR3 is TGTGCCAGCAGCTATAATCGGGCAGGGATGGGGGAAAAACTGTTTTTT.

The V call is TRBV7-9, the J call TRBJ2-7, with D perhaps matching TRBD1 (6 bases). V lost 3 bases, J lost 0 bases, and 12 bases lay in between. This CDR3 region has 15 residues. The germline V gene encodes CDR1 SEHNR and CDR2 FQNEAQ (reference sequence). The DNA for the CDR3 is TGTGCCAGCAGCTTTGGGACATATGCCTCCTACGAGCAGTACTTC. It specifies CASSFGTYASYEQYF.

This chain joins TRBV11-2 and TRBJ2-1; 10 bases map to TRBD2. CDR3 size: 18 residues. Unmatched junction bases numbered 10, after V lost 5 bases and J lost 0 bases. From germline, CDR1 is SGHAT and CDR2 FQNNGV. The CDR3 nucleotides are TGTGCCAGCAGCCCTCGGACTAGCGGAGATAGCTCCTACAATGAGCAGTTCTTC. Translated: CASSPRTSGDSSYNEQFF.

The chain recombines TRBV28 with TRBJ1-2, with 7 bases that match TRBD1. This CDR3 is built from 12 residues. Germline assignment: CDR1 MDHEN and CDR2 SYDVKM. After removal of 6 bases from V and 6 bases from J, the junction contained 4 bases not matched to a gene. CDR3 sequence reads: CASRTGDHGYTF. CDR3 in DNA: TGTGCCAGCAGAACAGGGGATCATGGCTACACCTTC.

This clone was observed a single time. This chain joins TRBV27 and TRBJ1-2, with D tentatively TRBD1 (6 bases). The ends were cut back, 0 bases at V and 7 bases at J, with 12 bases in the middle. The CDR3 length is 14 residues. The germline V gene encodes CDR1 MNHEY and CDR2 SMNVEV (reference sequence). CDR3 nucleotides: TGTGCCAGCAGTTTATCCGGCAGGGGTGGTGGCTACACCTTC. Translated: CASSLSGRGGGYTF.

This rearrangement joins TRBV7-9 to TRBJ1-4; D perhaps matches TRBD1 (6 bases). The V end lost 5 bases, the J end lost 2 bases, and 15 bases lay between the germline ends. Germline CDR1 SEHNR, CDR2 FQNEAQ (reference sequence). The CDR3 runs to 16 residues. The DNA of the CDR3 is TGTGCCAGCAGCCCCGGACAGTGGGGGACTAATGAAAAACTGTTTTTT. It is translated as CASSPGQWGTNEKLFF.

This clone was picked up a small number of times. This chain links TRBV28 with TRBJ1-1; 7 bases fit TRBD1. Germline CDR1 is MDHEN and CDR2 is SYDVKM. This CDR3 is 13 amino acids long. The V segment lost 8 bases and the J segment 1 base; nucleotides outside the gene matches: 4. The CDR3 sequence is CASARGENTEAFF. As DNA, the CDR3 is TGTGCCAGCGCCAGGGGGGAGAACACTGAAGCTTTCTTT.

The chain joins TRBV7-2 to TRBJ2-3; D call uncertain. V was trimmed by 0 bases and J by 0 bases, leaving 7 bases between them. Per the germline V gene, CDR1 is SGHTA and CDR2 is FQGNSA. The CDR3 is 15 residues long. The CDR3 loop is CASSLAVQSTDTQYF. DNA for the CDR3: TGTGCCAGCAGCTTAGCCGTACAGAGCACAGATACGCAGTATTTT. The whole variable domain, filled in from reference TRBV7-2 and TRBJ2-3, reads GAGVSQSPSNKVTEKGKDVELRCDPISGHTALYWYRQSLGQGLEFLIYFQGNSAPDKSGLPSDRFSAERTGGSVSTLTIQRTQQEDSAVYLCASSLAVQSTDTQYFGPGTRLTVL.

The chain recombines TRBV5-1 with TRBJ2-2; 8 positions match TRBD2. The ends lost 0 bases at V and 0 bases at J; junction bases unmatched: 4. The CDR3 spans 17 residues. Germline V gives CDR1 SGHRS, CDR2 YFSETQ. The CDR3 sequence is CASSLVVAGPNTGELFF. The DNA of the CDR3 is TGCGCCAGCAGCTTGGTGGTAGCGGGGCCGAACACCGGGGAGCTGTTTTTT.

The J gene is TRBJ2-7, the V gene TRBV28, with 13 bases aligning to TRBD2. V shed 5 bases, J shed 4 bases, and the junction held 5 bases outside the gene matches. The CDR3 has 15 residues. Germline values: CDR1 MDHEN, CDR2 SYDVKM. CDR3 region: CASSRTSGSIYEQYF. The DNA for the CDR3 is TGTGCCAGCAGTCGGACTAGCGGGAGTATTTACGAGCAGTACTTC.

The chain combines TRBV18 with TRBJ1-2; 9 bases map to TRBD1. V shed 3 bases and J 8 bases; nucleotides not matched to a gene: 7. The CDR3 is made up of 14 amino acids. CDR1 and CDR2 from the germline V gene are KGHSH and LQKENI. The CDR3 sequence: CASSPPGTGSGYTF. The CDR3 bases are TGTGCCAGCTCACCCCCCGGGACAGGGAGCGGCTACACCTTC.

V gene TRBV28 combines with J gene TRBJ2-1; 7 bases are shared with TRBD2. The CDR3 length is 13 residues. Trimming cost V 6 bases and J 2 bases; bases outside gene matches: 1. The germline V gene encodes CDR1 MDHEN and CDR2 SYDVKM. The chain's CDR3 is CASRREAYNEQFF. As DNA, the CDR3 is TGTGCCAGCAGACGGGAGGCCTACAATGAGCAGTTCTTC. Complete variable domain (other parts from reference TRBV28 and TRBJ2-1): DVKVTQSSRYLVKRTGEKVFLECVQDMDHENMFWYRQDPGLGLRLIYFSYDVKMKEKGDIPEGYSVSREKKERFSLILESASTNQTSMYLCASRREAYNEQFFGPGTRLTVL.

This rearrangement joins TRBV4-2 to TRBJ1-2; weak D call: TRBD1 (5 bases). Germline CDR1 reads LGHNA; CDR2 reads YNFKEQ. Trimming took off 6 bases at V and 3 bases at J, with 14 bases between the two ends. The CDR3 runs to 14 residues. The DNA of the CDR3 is TGTGCCAGCAGGCAGAGCAGGGTGGACTATGGCTACACCTTC. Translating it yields CASRQSRVDYGYTF.